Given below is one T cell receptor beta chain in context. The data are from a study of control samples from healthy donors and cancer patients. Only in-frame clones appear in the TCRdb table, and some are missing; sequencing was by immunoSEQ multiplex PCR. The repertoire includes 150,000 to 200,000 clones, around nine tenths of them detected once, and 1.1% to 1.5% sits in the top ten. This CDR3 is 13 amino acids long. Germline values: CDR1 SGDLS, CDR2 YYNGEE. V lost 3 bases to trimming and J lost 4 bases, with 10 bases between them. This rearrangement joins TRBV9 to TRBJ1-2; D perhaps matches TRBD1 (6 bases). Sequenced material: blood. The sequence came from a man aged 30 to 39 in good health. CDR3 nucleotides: TGTGCCAGCAGCGCTCCAGGGGCCTATGGCTACACCTTC. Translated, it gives CASSAPGAYGYTF.